This TCR beta chain derives from a study of OX40 agonist ivuxolimab in advanced cancers. Overall study: The drug used for patients, ivuxolimab, was an agonistic anti-OX40 (CD134) antibody. Among those treated, three patients had partial responses, one with hepatocellular carcinoma and two with cutaneous melanoma.

Turning to this clone: What it recognizes is unknown.

The germline V gene has CDR1 KGHSH and CDR2 LQKENI. V was pared by 2 bases and J by 4 bases, with 14 bases between. The CDR3 is 15 amino acids. General study points: The average count of expanded clones was higher among CD8+ T cells than among CD4+.

This table comes from immunoSEQ multiplex PCR, and its TCRdb copy is limited to in-frame clones, with some not included. The sample has 70,000 to 80,000 clones, around nine tenths seen once; the top ten hold approximately 0.98%. The source of this sequence is an adult with an advanced solid tumor such as melanoma, head and neck, liver or kidney cancer. Specimen: CD4+ or CD8+ T cells sorted from blood, collected in a trial of the OX40 agonist ivuxolimab. The rearrangement uses TRBV18 and TRBJ1-2; tentatively, D is TRBD1 (6 bases). As DNA, the CDR3 is TGTGCCAGCTCACCATTCAGGGACAAAGGCTATGGCTACACCTTC. Protein sequence: CASSPFRDKGYGYTF.